This T cell receptor beta chain is drawn from a study of blood T cells in healthy people across ages (dated by TCRdb to between 2014 and 2016). Regarding the complete study: In model experiments, roughly one uniquely barcoded TCR beta cDNA molecule per two T cells was captured by template switching. Age-related changes in TCR beta repertoire diversity were measured in the study by deep sequencing normalized with unique cDNA molecular identifiers. The donors were split into four age groups: young (average 16 years), middle-aged (about 40), aged (approximately 60) and long-lived (over 80). The study analyzed two additional independent replicas of 1 million unique cDNA reads from the same blood draw for two donors, one aged 18 to 29 and one aged 80 or older.

Broad study findings and their caveats: Conclusive comparison of naive and antigen-experienced compartments was prevented by the profiling of bulk unsorted PBMCs. The CMV infection status of donors was not known, potentially confounding age-related changes in expanded clonotypes. Compared with the aged group, the long-lived group had more naive CD4+ T cells, fewer expanded clones and increased TCR diversity, a pattern suggesting age selection. Total diversity estimates from one million sequenced T cells were considered lower bounds and underestimates. Observed TCR beta diversity correlated strongly with the percentage of naive T cells measured by flow cytometry. As age increased, observed TCR beta diversity per million T cells dropped in a roughly linear way, and a significant reduction was already evident by age about 36.

Libraries were constructed by 5' RACE. Sequencing was performed on an Illumina HiSeq 2500. A second roughly 6 to 11 cycle PCR used a sample-barcoded 5' primer and a J-beta primer mix. A unique molecular identifier was introduced onto each TCR beta cDNA molecule by a template-switch 5' adaptor carrying 12 random nucleotides. Each sample yielded at least 2.5 million CDR3-containing paired-end reads. First-strand cDNA was synthesized from all RNA with the Mint cDNA synthesis kit, primed by a TRBC-specific oligonucleotide. All cDNA was treated with uracil-DNA glycosylase and then went through a first 18-cycle PCR with the universal primers M1SS and BC2_uni_R. The authors' analysis ran thus. For normalization, 1 million high-quality reads were randomly selected from each sample, with every read carrying a distinct molecular identifier. Reads sharing molecular identifiers were discarded rather than binned into consensus sequences. MiTCR, with a Q25 quality threshold and the strictest error-elimination algorithm, was used for CDR3 identification, clonotype clustering and error correction. A nonparametric unseen species model using Euler transformation provided a lower-bound estimate of total TCR beta diversity. TCRdb applied fastp at Q25 and MiXCR to the public reads, then kept only in-frame beta chains. Identical CDR3 proteins give one entry, which carries the most common genes and DNA. The V and J calls shown here were made by TCRdb, not taken from the authors' results. The sample profile shows approximately 800,000 distinct CDR3 sequences; approximately 25% of them were found once. Of the sample, around 3.6% falls within the top ten clones.

Systemically healthy Caucasian individuals from Russia, 39 in total and aged roughly 6 to 100 years, were included as donors. Each donor gave approximately 9.3 milliliters of peripheral blood, collected into EDTA-treated Vacutainer tubes. Ficoll-Paque density-gradient centrifugation was used to isolate PBMCs, with at least 7 million obtained per sample. Trizol reagent was used to extract total RNA from the PBMCs, yielding at least 5 micrograms per sample. For every donor, an aliquot of PBMCs went through flow cytometry to measure the percentages of naive CD45RAhigh/CD27high T cells. The germline V gene (reference sequence) provides CDR1 DFQATT and CDR2 SNEGSKA. The CDR3 numbers 18 residues from cysteine through phenylalanine. Of the read, only the CDR3 DNA is kept; its 54 bases are in frame from base 1. Ends trimmed: V by 1 base, J by 4 bases; bases unmatched to a gene: 9. Regarding this clonotype: This receptor's antigen is unknown. Base qualities are missing; no much larger clone stands one base away.

These data also featured in a second study, about T cells of mothers and their children. As that second study puts it: Donors were nine systemically healthy Caucasian individuals: three mothers and their six children. cDNA synthesis used all of the extracted RNA, with about 1.5 ug of RNA in each 15 ul reaction. In the second PCR, sample barcodes and 2-4 random nucleotides were introduced via the M1S primer. Over 8 million TCR beta CDR3 reads came from each mother, compared with approximately 3 million reads from each child. Thymic selection shapes the output of TCR recombination in a similar way in related and unrelated pairs, and inherited differences have a minor effect. Related mother-child pairs always showed normalized repertoire overlap that was slightly higher than in unrelated mother-child pairs, though the difference was never significant. No persistent microchimeric T cell clones were detected, at a sensitivity of around 97 clones per million clonotypes. To look for features that set related mother-child pairs apart from unrelated individuals, the researchers ran deep NGS to compare the TCR beta repertoires of mothers and children. Mothers averaged roughly 40 +/- 4 years of age and children averaged about 10 +/- 4 years. After adapter ligation with NEBNext reagents, the libraries were sequenced on Illumina HiSeq 2000 with 100+100 nt paired-end reads. To prevent cross-contamination, the mother and child libraries were prepared one month apart and sequenced in separate runs. Each donor had between 500,000 and 2,000,000 distinct TCR beta clonotypes identified. Naive TCR beta clonotypes were estimated from low-frequency clonotypes matched to each donor's FACS-determined naive share, without sorting.

In this chain, TRBV20-1 is recombined with TRBJ2-3; 15 bases in between match TRBD2. The specimen was blood. This sequence originates from a boy under 18 in good health. The encoded CDR3 is CSARGDGGLAGGADTQYF. The nucleotide sequence reads as follows: TGCAGTGCTAGAGGTGACGGGGGACTAGCGGGGGGCGCAGATACGCAGTATTTT.